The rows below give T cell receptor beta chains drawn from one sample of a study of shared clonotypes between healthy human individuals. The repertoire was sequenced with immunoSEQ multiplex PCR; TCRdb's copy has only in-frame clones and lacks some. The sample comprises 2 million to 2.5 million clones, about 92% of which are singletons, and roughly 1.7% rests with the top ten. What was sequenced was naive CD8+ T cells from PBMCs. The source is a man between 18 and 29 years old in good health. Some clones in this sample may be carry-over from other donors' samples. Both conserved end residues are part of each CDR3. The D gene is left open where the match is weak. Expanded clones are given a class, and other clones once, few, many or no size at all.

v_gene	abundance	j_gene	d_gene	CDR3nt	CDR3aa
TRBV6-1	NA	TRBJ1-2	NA	TGTGCCAGCAGTCCCCCGGGGGGATACTATGGCTACACCTTC	CASSPPGGYYGYTF
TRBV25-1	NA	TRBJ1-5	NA	TGTGCCAGCAGTGAAGAAAGGGTCTATAGCAATCAGCCCCAGCATTTT	CASSEERVYSNQPQHF
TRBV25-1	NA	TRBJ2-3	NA	TGTGCCAGCAGTTTAGATACGCAGTATTTT	CASSLDTQYF
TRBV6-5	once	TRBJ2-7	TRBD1	TGTGCCAGCACCGCGACAGGGGGGAACGAGCAGTACTTC	CASTATGGNEQYF
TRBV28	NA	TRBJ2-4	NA	TGTGCCAGCAGTCCCCGGACTACTCCGCCCATTCAGTACTTC	CASSPRTTPPIQYF
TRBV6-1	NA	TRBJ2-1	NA	TGTGCCAGCAGACCGCTCGCACCTGAGCAGTTCTTC	CASRPLAPEQFF
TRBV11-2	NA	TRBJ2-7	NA	TGTGCCAGCAGCTTAAGACTAGAGGGAGAGCAGTACTTC	CASSLRLEGEQYF
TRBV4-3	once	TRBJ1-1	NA	TGCGCCAGCAGCCAAGATCTGTGGAACACTGAAGCTTTCTTT	CASSQDLWNTEAFF
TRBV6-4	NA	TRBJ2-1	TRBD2	TGTGCCAGCAGTGAGGCCTTTGGCGGGAGGGCCGGCAATGAGCAGTTCTTC	CASSEAFGGRAGNEQFF
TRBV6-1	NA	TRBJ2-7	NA	TGTGCCAGCAGTGGAGGGAGCCACTCTTGGGACGAGCAGTACTTC	CASSGGSHSWDEQYF
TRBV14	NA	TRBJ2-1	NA	TGTGCCAGCAGCTACCGGGGCGGTGAGCAGTTCTTC	CASSYRGGEQFF
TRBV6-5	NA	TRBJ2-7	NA	TGTGCCAGCAGTTACGGGGGAAGGTCGGAGCAGTACTTC	CASSYGGRSEQYF
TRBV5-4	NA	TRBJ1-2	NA	TGTGCCAGCAGCGAGCAGGGGTCGCTCGGCTACACCTTC	CASSEQGSLGYTF
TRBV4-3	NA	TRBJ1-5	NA	TGCGCCAGCAGCCCGGACGGGGGCAATCAGCCCCAGCATTTT	CASSPDGGNQPQHF
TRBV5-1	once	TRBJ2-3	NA	TGCGCCAGCAGCTTGGCTCGGGTTTTCGGTCCAGATACGCAGTATTTT	CASSLARVFGPDTQYF
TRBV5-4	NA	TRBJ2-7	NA	TGTGCCAGCAGCTTGGAAGGAGGGAGCGAGCAGTACTTC	CASSLEGGSEQYF
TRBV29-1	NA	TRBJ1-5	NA	TGCAGCGTCAGGACCGACAATAGCAATCAGCCCCAGCATTTT	CSVRTDNSNQPQHF
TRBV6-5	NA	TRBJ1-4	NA	TGTGCCAGCAGTTACTCCCGGTGGGTCCCGAATGAAAAACTGTTTTTT	CASSYSRWVPNEKLFF
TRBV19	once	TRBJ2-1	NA	TGTGCCAGTAGTTCTTCCCCGGCGTCTGTCAATGAGCAGTTCTTC	CASSSSPASVNEQFF
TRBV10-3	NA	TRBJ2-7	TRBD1	TGTGCCATCAGCGAGCCGGGACAGGGGACCTACGAGCAGTACTTC	CAISEPGQGTYEQYF
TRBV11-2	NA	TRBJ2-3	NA	TGTGCCAGCAGCCTTAGCCGCCCGGATACGCAGTATTTT	CASSLSRPDTQYF